This TCR beta chain was captured by sequencing in a study of CD8+CD57+ T cells in acquired aplastic anemia. At the level of the study: DNA from sorted CD4+ and CD8+ cells averaged roughly 3.4 ug. Study-level findings and limits: Controls did not differ significantly from patients in CD8+ Simpson's diversity. Patients and controls had in common some 30 CD8+ CDR3 sequences.

Trimming stripped 3 bases from V and 1 base from J, with 15 bases between. Germline V gene sequence: CDR1 SGHTA, CDR2 FQGNSA. The CDR3 is made up of 17 amino acids. This clonotype is a singleton in its sample. What it recognizes is unknown. Selection for sequencing was limited to patients who had shown CD8+CD57+ cell expansion by flow cytometry. At the time of blood sampling, patients had not yet received any therapy. For CDR3 and TCR beta VDJ profiling, genomic DNA was the template used. Using its own MiXCR run on the reads, TCRdb lists one record per CDR3 protein. The sample lists 180,000 or so distinct CDR3 sequences; around 60% were seen once.

This clonotype was sampled from a human donor with aplastic anemia. The sequenced sample consisted of sorted CD4+, CD8+, or CD8+CD57+ T cells (not recorded which) from PBMCs. The rearrangement joins TRBV7-2 to TRBJ2-2; D is uncertain. The CDR3 region has the DNA TGTGCCAGCAGCTTTTTAGCATACACCCAGAACACCGGGGAGCTGTTTTTT. Residues: CASSFLAYTQNTGELFF.